The 32 T cell receptor beta chains below all came from one sample that was sequenced in a study of T cell changes during pregnancy in multiple sclerosis. Profiling relied on immunoSEQ multiplex PCR, and the TCRdb table lists in-frame clones only, not all of them. The table records tens of thousands of clones, 80% to 95% of them present only once. The specimen was peripheral blood, collected after pregnancy. These receptors all come from a female donor in good health, enrolled as a control in a pregnancy study.

V usage is TRBV29-1 and J usage is TRBJ2-2; perhaps TRBD1 as D (6 bases). Germline loops: CDR1 SQVTM, CDR2 ANQGSEA. With 6 bases removed from V and 0 bases from J, the gap between germline ends came to 11 bases. This CDR3 contains 14 residues. The chain's CDR3 is CSVWGQPNTGELFF. CDR3 DNA: TGCAGCGTCTGGGGACAACCGAACACCGGGGAGCTGTTTTTT.

The chain carries TRBV7-8 and TRBJ2-2, with 8 bases fitting TRBD1. Trimming cost V 5 bases and J 5 bases; bases outside gene matches: 7. Germline assignment: CDR1 SGHVS and CDR2 FQNEAQ. The CDR3 loop spans 15 amino acids. CDR3 region: CASSVGTGRTGELFF. CDR3 sequence (DNA): TGTGCCAGCAGCGTCGGGACAGGTCGTACCGGGGAGCTGTTTTTT.

The gene calls are TRBV15 and TRBJ1-2, with D possibly TRBD1 on 5 matching bases. Trimming took 3 bases from V and 4 from J, leaving 9 bases between them. Germline CDR1 LNHNV, CDR2 YYDKDF (reference sequence). CDR3 length: 13 amino acids. In nucleotides, the CDR3 is TGTGCCACCAGCAGCCAGGGCGGCTATGGCTACACCTTC. Encoded protein: CATSSQGGYGYTF. The whole variable domain, remainder taken from reference TRBV15 and TRBJ1-2, is DAMVIQNPRYQVTQFGKPVTLSCSQTLNHNVMYWYQQKSSQAPKLLFHYYDKDFNNEADTPDNFQSRRPNTSFCFLDIRSPGLGDTAMYLCATSSQGGYGYTFGSGTRLTVV.

The chain joins TRBV29-1 to TRBJ2-7, with a tentative D call TRBD2 (5 bases). The germline V gene has CDR1 SQVTM and CDR2 ANQGSEA. The CDR3 runs 12 residues. Trimming took 7 bases from V and 2 from J, leaving 12 bases between them. The CDR3, as DNA: TGCAGCGCGTCGGACGGGACCTACGAGCAGTACTTC. This codes for CSASDGTYEQYF.

CDR3 coding DNA: TGTGCCAGCAGCGTAGAAGACAGTCCCTACGAGCAGTACTTC. Amino acid sequence: CASSVEDSPYEQYF. The chain combines TRBV9 with TRBJ2-7, with D perhaps TRBD1 (5 bases). V was cut by 0 bases and J by 2 bases, with 9 bases left in between. The germline V gene encodes CDR1 SGDLS and CDR2 YYNGEE. The CDR3 length is 14 residues.

This clone is termed medium-sized. The genes are TRBV7-8 and TRBJ1-5, with a weak D call TRBD1 (6 bases). Germline CDR1 SGHVS, CDR2 FQNEAQ. The CDR3 extends over 13 amino acids. Trimming took off 5 bases at V and 4 bases at J, with 9 bases between the two ends. CDR3 sequence: CASSPGVNQPQHF. The DNA for the CDR3 is TGTGCCAGCAGCCCAGGGGTAAATCAGCCCCAGCATTTT.

The table lists this clone with a count of one. The chain joins TRBV5-4 to TRBJ2-1; TRBD2 matches 13 bases. Germline V gene sequence: CDR1 SGHNT, CDR2 YYREEE (reference sequence). The V segment lost 4 bases and the J segment 8 bases; nucleotides outside the gene matches: 9. This CDR3 spans 16 amino acids. This chain's CDR3 is CASSHRTSGSRYEQFF. CDR3 nucleotides: TGTGCCAGCAGCCACCGGACTAGCGGGAGTCGCTATGAGCAGTTCTTC.

The chain carries TRBV5-5 and TRBJ2-2; 8 positions agree with TRBD2. The CDR3 is 16 amino acids. J lost 3 bases, V lost 2 bases, and 6 bases had no gene match. Germline CDR1 is SGHKS and CDR2 is YYEKEE (reference sequence). Here the CDR3 reads CASSFTSGGDTGELFF. For the CDR3, the DNA is TGTGCCAGCAGCTTCACTAGCGGAGGGGACACCGGGGAGCTGTTTTTT.

The V gene is TRBV6-1, the J gene TRBJ2-7; D is undetermined. The CDR3 contains 12 residues. Germline lookup yields CDR1 MNHNS and CDR2 SASEGT. Trimming took 2 bases from V and 3 from J, leaving 5 bases between them. CDR3: CASSEPDYEQYF. The CDR3 DNA reads TGTGCCAGCAGTGAACCAGACTACGAGCAGTACTTC.

This sequence joins TRBV10-2 and TRBJ2-7; 8 nucleotides agree with TRBD1. The J segment lost 5 bases and the V segment lost 3 bases, leaving 6 bases of the junction unmatched. This CDR3 spans 14 amino acids. In germline, CDR1 is WSHSY, CDR2 SAAADI. CDR3 nucleotides: TGCGCCAGCAGTGAAGGACAGGGAACCGACGAGCAGTACTTC. Translation gives CASSEGQGTDEQYF.

This clone has a single count. The CDR3 loop reads CASSSRDSSATNEKLFF. The CDR3 DNA is TGTGCCAGCAGCTCGAGAGACAGTTCTGCAACTAATGAAAAACTGTTTTTT. V gene TRBV11-2 combines with J gene TRBJ1-4; tentative D call: TRBD1 (5 bases). Between the trimmed V and J ends, which lost 4 bases and 0 bases, there was a span of 15 bases. The germline V gene has CDR1 SGHAT and CDR2 FQNNGV. The CDR3 is made up of 17 amino acids.

The rearrangement joins TRBV5-8 to TRBJ1-1, with 9 nucleotides matching TRBD1. The V and J ends lost 4 bases and 1 base, in that order; junction bases with no gene match: 2. The CDR3 sequence is 14 residues long. Germline lookup yields CDR1 SGHTS and CDR2 YDEGEE. The CDR3, as DNA: TGTGCCAGCAGCCCGGACAGGGGGAACACTGAAGCTTTCTTT. Its protein product is CASSPDRGNTEAFF.

The rearrangement links TRBV5-1 to TRBJ2-7; 7 nucleotides agree with TRBD1. V gave up 4 bases and J gave up 4 bases; unmatched junction bases: 11. Germline lookup yields CDR1 SGHRS and CDR2 YFSETQ. CDR3 length: 15 amino acids. Written as DNA, the CDR3 is TGCGCCAGCAGCCTAACAGGGGAAGGTTTGTACGAGCAGTACTTC. Translating gives CASSLTGEGLYEQYF.

The rearrangement joins TRBV5-1 to TRBJ2-1; the match to TRBD1 covers 9 bases. Germline trimming cut 4 bases from V and 7 bases from J; bases unmatched to any gene: 15. Germline-derived CDR1 and CDR2 are SGHRS and YFSETQ. There are 17 residues in the CDR3. The CDR3 here is CASSTATGGYGRNEQFF. The CDR3 DNA is TGCGCCAGCAGCACGGCAACAGGGGGCTATGGTAGAAATGAGCAGTTCTTC.

This rearrangement joins TRBV19 to TRBJ2-1; possibly TRBD2 for D (5 bases). The CDR3 length is 15 residues. Germline V gives CDR1 LNHDA, CDR2 SQIVND (reference sequence). Deletions cut 3 bases from V and 7 bases from J, with 16 bases between. CDR3 protein: CASSMLGLPVNEQFF. The CDR3 DNA reads as TGTGCCAGTAGTATGTTAGGACTCCCTGTGAATGAGCAGTTCTTC.

V gene TRBV19 combines with J gene TRBJ2-3; no firm D call. CDR1 and CDR2 from the germline V gene are LNHDA and SQIVND (reference sequence). Trimming stripped 3 bases from V and 6 bases from J, with 13 bases between. The CDR3 length is 14 residues. CDR3 sequence: CASSIARGLDTQYF. CDR3 coding DNA: TGTGCCAGTAGTATTGCGAGAGGATTGGATACGCAGTATTTT.

V is TRBV15 and J is TRBJ2-7; a weak D match, TRBD2 (6 bases). V dropped 3 bases and J dropped 6 bases, with 18 bases sitting between them. The V gene's germline CDR1 is LNHNV and CDR2 YYDKDF (reference sequence). The CDR3 loop spans 15 amino acids. The CDR3 nucleotides are TGTGCCACCAGCAGGGGGGGTGGGCTCGGGATCGAGCAGTACTTC. Translation gives CATSRGGGLGIEQYF.

This clone came up once. V usage is TRBV2 and J usage is TRBJ2-5, with TRBD2 matching over 9 bases. Losses at the gene ends were 10 bases for V and 7 bases for J; bases not matched to a gene: 16. The CDR3 has 15 amino acids. Germline lookup yields CDR1 SNHLY and CDR2 FYNNEI. The CDR3 reads CATSLNVAGAGTQYF. CDR3 nucleotides: TGTGCCACCTCCCTCAACGTAGCGGGAGCGGGGACCCAGTACTTC. The whole variable domain, remainder taken from reference TRBV2 and TRBJ2-5, is EPEVTQTPSHQVTQMGQEVILRCVPISNHLYFYWYRQILGQKVEFLVSFYNNEISEKSEIFDDQFSVERPDGSNFTLKIRSTKLEDSAMYFCATSLNVAGAGTQYFGPGTRLLVL.

This chain uses TRBV27 with TRBJ2-7; 8 nucleotides line up with TRBD1. J gave up 3 bases and V 2 bases, and 12 bases lay outside the gene matches. Germline values: CDR1 MNHEY, CDR2 SMNVEV (reference sequence). The CDR3 covers 17 residues. The CDR3 is CASSLPQRQGFGYEQYF. The CDR3 coding sequence is TGTGCCAGCAGTTTACCTCAGCGACAGGGGTTCGGCTACGAGCAGTACTTC.

V is TRBV5-1 and J is TRBJ1-2; 7 bases are a match to TRBD1. There are 13 residues in the CDR3. CDR1 is SGHRS, CDR2 YFSETQ, per germline. V lost 2 bases, J lost 8 bases, and 6 bases stayed unmatched. The CDR3 coding sequence is TGCGCCAGCAGCTTTCAGCAGGGGGACGGCTACACCTTC. Amino acids: CASSFQQGDGYTF.

The V call is TRBV18, the J call TRBJ1-3; D is unresolved. The CDR3 has 15 amino acids. Germline V gene data show CDR1 as KGHSH and CDR2 as LQKENI. V shed 0 bases and J shed 0 bases, with 6 bases lying between them. The CDR3 loop is CASSPPLDSGNTIYF. The CDR3, as DNA: TGTGCCAGCTCACCACCTTTAGACTCTGGAAACACCATATATTTT. Full variable domain (remainder filled in from reference TRBV18 and TRBJ1-3): NAGVMQNPRHLVRRRGQEARLRCSPMKGHSHVYWYRQLPEEGLKFMVYLQKENIIDESGMPKERFSAEFPKEGPSILRIQQVVRGDSAAYFCASSPPLDSGNTIYFGEGSWLTVV.

This clone has only a few counts. The rearrangement uses TRBV7-9 and TRBJ2-2; 8 bases align to TRBD1. The CDR3 has 17 residues. V lost 5 bases to trimming and J lost 7 bases; unmatched junction nucleotides: 15. Germline V gene data show CDR1 as SEHNR and CDR2 as FQNEAQ (reference sequence). In DNA form, the CDR3 reads TGTGCCAGCAGCCCCGGACAGGGCACAATTAGGAGCGGGGAGCTGTTTTTT. Encoded protein: CASSPGQGTIRSGELFF.

The chain recombines TRBV5-8 with TRBJ2-7; D not certain. Germline loops: CDR1 SGHTS, CDR2 YDEGEE. CDR3 length: 12 residues. Trimming removed 6 bases at V and 0 bases at J, with 7 bases between. The DNA of the CDR3 is TGTGCCAGCACCTTCATCTCCTACGAGCAGTACTTC. Its protein is CASTFISYEQYF.

This chain joins TRBV19 and TRBJ2-1; 7 bases are a match to TRBD2. CDR1 LNHDA and CDR2 SQIVND come from the germline V gene (reference sequence). CDR3 length: 16 amino acids. The junction had 6 bases not matched to a gene; V was cut back by 2 bases and J by 2 bases. This chain's CDR3 is CASSILAGLPYNEQFF. The CDR3 nucleotides read TGTGCCAGTAGTATATTAGCGGGTCTACCCTACAATGAGCAGTTCTTC.

The V and J genes are TRBV25-1 and TRBJ1-6; no reliable D call. Trimming removed 4 bases at V and 6 bases at J, with 10 bases between. CDR1 is MGHDK and CDR2 is SYGVNS in the germline V gene. The CDR3 has 14 residues. CDR3 region: CASSVLGGNSPLHF. In DNA form, the CDR3 reads TGTGCCAGCAGTGTACTTGGAGGTAATTCACCCCTCCACTTT.

The chain links TRBV5-1 to TRBJ2-7; TRBD2 might be the D (5 bases). Looked up from germline, CDR1 is SGHRS and CDR2 is YFSETQ. Trimming stripped 0 bases from V and 0 bases from J, with 10 bases between. The CDR3 sequence is 15 residues long. This CDR3 is CASSLDGGSSYEQYF. The CDR3 nucleotides read TGCGCCAGCAGCTTGGACGGAGGAAGCTCCTACGAGCAGTACTTC.

The V and J genes are TRBV7-2 and TRBJ2-5, with D maybe TRBD2 (6 bases). The CDR3 is 16 amino acids. Per germline, CDR1 SGHTA and CDR2 FQGNSA. Trimming cost V 5 bases and J 0 bases, with 16 bases left between them. CDR3 in DNA: TGTGCCAGCAGCCCCGGTGCGGGACTTCACCAAGAGACCCAGTACTTC. This gives the protein CASSPGAGLHQETQYF.

The chain joins TRBV27 to TRBJ1-5; D is uncertain. This CDR3 spans 15 amino acids. Germline CDR1 and CDR2: MNHEY and SMNVEV (reference sequence). V was pared by 2 bases and J by 2 bases, with 10 bases between. CDR3: CASSLGVSGNQPQHF. CDR3 nucleotides: TGTGCCAGCAGTTTAGGAGTGTCGGGCAATCAGCCCCAGCATTTT.

V usage is TRBV6-1 and J usage is TRBJ1-5, with D tentatively TRBD1 (5 bases). CDR1 is MNHNS and CDR2 is SASEGT in the germline V gene. V was shortened by 1 base and J by 4 bases, with 11 bases between the two germline ends. CDR3 length: 15 residues. CDR3: CASSEEGVGNQPQHF. In nucleotides, the CDR3 is TGTGCCAGCAGTGAAGAAGGGGTGGGGAATCAGCCCCAGCATTTT.

The chain is built from TRBV28 and TRBJ1-4; 9 bases are a match to TRBD1. The ends lost 4 bases at V and 15 bases at J; junction bases unmatched: 9. This CDR3 is 13 amino acids long. CDR1 and CDR2 from the germline V gene are MDHEN and SYDVKM. The CDR3 bases are TGTGCCAGCAGTTCCTGGACAGGGGAGCCCTTGTTTTTT. The encoded protein is CASSSWTGEPLFF.

V and J are TRBV28 and TRBJ1-1; 7 bases align to TRBD1. This CDR3 spans 14 amino acids. Trimming took 3 bases from V and 2 from J; bases not matched to a gene: 3. Per the germline V gene, CDR1 is MDHEN and CDR2 is SYDVKM. The CDR3 DNA sequence: TGTGCCAGCAGTTTGAGGACAGGAAACACTGAAGCTTTCTTT. Its protein product is CASSLRTGNTEAFF.

The chain has TRBV5-1 and TRBJ2-2; 8 nucleotides line up with TRBD2. Trimming cost V 1 base and J 4 bases; bases outside gene matches: 6. There are 16 residues in the CDR3. CDR1 and CDR2 (germline): SGHRS, YFSETQ. In nucleotides, the CDR3 is TGCGCCAGCAGCTTGTCAGCGGGAGTTGTCACCGGGGAGCTGTTTTTT. This encodes CASSLSAGVVTGELFF.